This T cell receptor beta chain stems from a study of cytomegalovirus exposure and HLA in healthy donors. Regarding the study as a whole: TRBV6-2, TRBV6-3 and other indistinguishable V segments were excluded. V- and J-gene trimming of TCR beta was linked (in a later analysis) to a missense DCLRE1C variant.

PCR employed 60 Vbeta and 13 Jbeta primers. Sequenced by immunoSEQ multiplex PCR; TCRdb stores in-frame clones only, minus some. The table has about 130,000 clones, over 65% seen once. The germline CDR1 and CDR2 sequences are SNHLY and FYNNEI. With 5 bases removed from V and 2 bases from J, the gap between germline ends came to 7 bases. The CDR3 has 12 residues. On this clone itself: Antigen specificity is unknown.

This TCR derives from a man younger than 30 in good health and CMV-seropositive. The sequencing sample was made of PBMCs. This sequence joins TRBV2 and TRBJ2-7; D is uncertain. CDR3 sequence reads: CASSLTTYEQYF. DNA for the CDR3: TGTGCCAGCAGTCTCACAACCTACGAGCAGTACTTC.